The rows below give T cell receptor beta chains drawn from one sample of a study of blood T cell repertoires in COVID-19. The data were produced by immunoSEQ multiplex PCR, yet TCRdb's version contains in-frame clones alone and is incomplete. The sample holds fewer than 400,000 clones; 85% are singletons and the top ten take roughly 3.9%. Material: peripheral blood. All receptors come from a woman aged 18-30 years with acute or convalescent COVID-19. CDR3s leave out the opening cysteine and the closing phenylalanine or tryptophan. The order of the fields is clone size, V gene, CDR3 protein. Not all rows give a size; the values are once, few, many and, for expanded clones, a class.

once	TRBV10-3	AISPRGDRPGELF
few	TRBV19	ASTWRGVNTEAF
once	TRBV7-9	ASSLGQNTEAF
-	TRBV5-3	ARSLALAGVPPFYGYT
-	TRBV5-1	ASSPGGLRLGEQY
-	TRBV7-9	ASSLSGSGEKLF
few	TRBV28	ASSPYTSGVAEDTQY
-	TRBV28	ASTLQGLGNTIY
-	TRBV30	AWSNGQGVPPQH
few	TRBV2	ASGQRGGDTEAF
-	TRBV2	ASSAYREGGGNTIY
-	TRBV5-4	ASSLPGQVPNYGYT
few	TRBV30	AWSKLTGVNQPQH
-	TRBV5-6	ASSSLGGNSNQPQH
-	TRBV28	ASSLRSDRGDETQY
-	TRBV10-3	AISGEGGGIQY
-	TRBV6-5	ASTEEGRYYGYT
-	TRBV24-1	ATSDLTKETQY
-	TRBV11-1	ASSFRERGHQETQY
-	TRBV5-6	ASSSMRGAGETQY
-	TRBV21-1	ASSKEERGRGCNQPQH
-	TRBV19	ASSDFPQPQH
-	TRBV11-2	ASSHRGLSTEAF
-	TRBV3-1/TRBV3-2	ASSQYWANTEAF
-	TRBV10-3	AISFDEQF
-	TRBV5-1	ASSLQLLGDRGYT
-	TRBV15	ATSERTGQYQPQH
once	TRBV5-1	ASRSMETQY
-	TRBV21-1	AIWTSGDTEAF
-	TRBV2	ASKPGLAGSEGTQY
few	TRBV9	ASSGTGLNTEAF
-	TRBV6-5	ASSYSTPTMNTEAF
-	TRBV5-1	ASSLQGIGEKLF
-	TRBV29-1	SVARTVQETQY
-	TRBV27	ASSPGTTGSGYT
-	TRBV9	ASGRESSGNTIY
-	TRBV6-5	ASSFGRVEYGYT
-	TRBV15	ATSRVGDRNTEAF
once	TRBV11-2	ASSQTYPGPVGEGTEAF
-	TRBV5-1	ASSLEGANYGYT
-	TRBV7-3	ASSPSWGGASPLH
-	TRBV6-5	ASSQGYNYGYT
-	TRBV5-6	ASSAGSTREF
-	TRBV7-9	ASSLTVSPEQF
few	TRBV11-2	ASSFWRGSDQETQY
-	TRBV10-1	ASSLPTEAF
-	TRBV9	ASSVGSGAFYEQY
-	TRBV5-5	ASSLEGTGNEQY
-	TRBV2	ASSAAGLAGAEQY
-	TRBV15	ATTDRTSGTEAF
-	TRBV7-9	ASTSAYGQGPETEAF
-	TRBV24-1	ATSDLHSSGSVHTGELF
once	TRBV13	ASSSNVAGGPGETQY
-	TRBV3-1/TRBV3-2	ASSQGVTNEKLF
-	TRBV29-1	SVGRGGQPNEKLF
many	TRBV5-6	ASSPQRGWPYEQY